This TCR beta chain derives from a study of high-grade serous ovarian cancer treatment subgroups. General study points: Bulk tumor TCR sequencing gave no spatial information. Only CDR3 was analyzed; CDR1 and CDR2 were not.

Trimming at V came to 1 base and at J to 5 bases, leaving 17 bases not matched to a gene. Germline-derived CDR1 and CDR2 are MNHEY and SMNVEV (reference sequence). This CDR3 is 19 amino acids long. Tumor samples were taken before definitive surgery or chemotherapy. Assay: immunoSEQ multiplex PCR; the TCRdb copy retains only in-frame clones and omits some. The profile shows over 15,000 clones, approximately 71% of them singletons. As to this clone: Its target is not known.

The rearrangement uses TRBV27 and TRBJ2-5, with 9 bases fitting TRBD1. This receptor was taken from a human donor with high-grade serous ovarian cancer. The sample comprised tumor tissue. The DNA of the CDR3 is TGTGCCAGCAGTTTATTCTCACCAATGGGACAGGGCAGAGGGGAGACCCAGTACTTC. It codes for CASSLFSPMGQGRGETQYF.